This paragraph covers one T cell receptor beta chain sequence. The clone's antigen remains unknown. Per-base qualities were not stored, and no clone one base away is much larger. CD8 naive samples were CD45RO-negative cells positively selected for CCR7, giving a CD45RA+CCR7+ population that excluded TemRA cells. The donors were healthy, HIV-negative adults with no recently reported acute infections or vaccinations. Every donor was a Caucasian adult residing in Nashville, Tennessee, USA. After blood collection by leukapheresis, PBMCs were isolated using Ficoll-Histopaque density gradient centrifugation and then cryopreserved in the vapor phase of liquid nitrogen. Analytical flow cytometry was used to check the purity and quantity of every magnetically sorted T cell population. Genomic DNA was isolated from every sorted fraction and measured by UV absorbance on a Nanodrop 2000c. The source of the sample is a study of shared clonotypes between healthy human individuals (TCRdb year 2020). Regarding the research as a whole: A couple of women and a few men aged 18 to 49 years were included in the cohort. Per donor, three plates each were used for CD4 naive and CD4 memory, two for CD8 naive, and one for CD8 memory. Blood TCR repertoires of five healthy adults were deeply sequenced to estimate repertoire size and the extent of clonotype sharing between individuals. To increase sequencing depth and limit assay-specific biases, TCR repertoire library preparation and sequencing were carried out by different laboratories using diverse techniques. Each donor's leukapheresis produced roughly between roughly 0.85 and 9.5 billion PBMCs. What the research found in general, with its limitations: Pairwise subsampling led to the expectation that sequencing depth would affect the degree of clonotype sharing among donors. Incomplete sequencing was indicated by rarefaction of sorted-subset datasets, despite the large sequencing depth. Higher generation probabilities were observed for clonotypes shared by all four sorted-subset donors than for non-shared clonotypes. When a few donors were compared, the shared fraction of clonotypes was 5% to 6.5% for naive CD4, around 4% for naive CD8, 2% to 2.5% for memory CD4, and around 0.37% for memory CD8. The genetic and exposure-history diversity represented was limited by the small number of donors. Naive subsets generally had larger estimated clonotype richness than memory subsets. Sampling was restricted to blood, and TCR repertoires in tissue are likely to differ from TCR repertoires in blood.

The CDR3 goes from the cysteine to the phenylalanine over 14 residues. The entry retains the CDR3 DNA only, 42 bases that are in frame from base 1. The germline V gene provides CDR1 SGHAT and CDR2 FQNNGV. The junction shows trimming of 1 base on V and 0 bases on J, plus 7 bases between the germline ends. Using the deep immunoSEQ assay, TCR CDR3 regions were amplified from genomic DNA by multiplex PCR. For each cell subset, the extracted genomic DNA was distributed evenly across all wells of several immunoSEQ 96-well plates, and each plate served as one replicate. Each replicate PCR for sorted subsets received roughly 0.2 ug genomic DNA, equal to tens of thousands of T cell genomes. Purified libraries were measured with a Qubit 3.0 fluorometer, size-checked on a Bioanalyzer 2100, and measured again with the KAPA Library Quantification kit. Every immunoSEQ 96-well plate was sequenced on a dedicated single-read 150-cycle Illumina NextSeq 550 flow cell. As for the authors' bioinformatics: Because the immunoSEQ output included only junctional sequences and no quality scores, the filtering could not be the same as the filtering used for full-length reads. To assign V/J genes and CDR3, sequences were annotated against IMGT germline references using PyIR, a Python wrapper for IgBLAST v1.9. Reads were removed for weak V/J assignments (E-value above 1e-6), missing CDR3, stop codons, out-of-frame junctions, or ambiguous translated residues. V3J clonotypes were defined by identical inferred V gene, J gene, and CDR3 amino acid sequence. Percentage overlap between repertoires was computed as shared unique clonotypes divided by the size of the smaller repertoire. Three approaches were used to assess repertoire richness: RTK rarefaction, the Chao1 estimator, and Recon v2.1 estimates of unobserved clonotypes. For all TCRbeta clonotypes obtained by the gDNA method from four donors, generation probabilities were computed with OLGA. TCRdb re-hosts the immuneACCESS table, in-frame sequences only. Its copies lack some clones; in the studies checked, an unresolved V gene accounts for under half of them, and the cause for the rest is not known. D and trimming come from the DNA, and the V and J calls and clone size come from that table. Within this sample are about 1,800,000 clones, with about 95% of them counted one time only. The top ten clones comprise 1.2% of the sample.

The chain was built from TRBV11-2 and TRBJ2-7, with no confidently assigned D gene. The sequence was obtained from a man in his late teens or twenties in good health. Material: naive CD8+ T cells sorted from blood. What the cell subset or site label conveys for this sample: CD45RA+CCR7+. The CDR3 loop reads CASSLVGNSYEQYF. The DNA sequence reads TGTGCCAGCAGCTTAGTCGGCAACTCCTACGAGCAGTACTTC. With the portions outside the CDR3 filled from the reference TRBV11-2 and TRBJ2-7 genes, the complete variable region becomes EAGVAQSPRYKIIEKRQSVAFWCNPISGHATLYWYQQILGQGPKLLIQFQNNGVVDDSQLPKDRFSAERLKGVDSTLKIQPAKLEDSAVYLCASSLVGNSYEQYFGPGTRLTVT.